The rows below give T cell receptor beta chains drawn from one sample of a study of early stage breast cancer tumors. Repertoires were generated with immunoSEQ multiplex PCR, while TCRdb's copy carries only in-frame clones and drops some. Of more than 65,000 clones in the sample, around 80% were seen once. Sequencing was done on a sample of blood. Receptor source: a person between 35 and 49 years old with breast cancer. Each CDR3 is given with its conserved first and last residue. A D gene is named only where the DNA matches it firmly. Only part of the rows carry a size: once, few, many, or a class if the clone is expanded.

cdr3_nt	cdr3_aa	clone_size	v_call	j_call	d_call
TGTGCCAGCAGCTTGCGCATTGAAGAGACCCAGTACTTC	CASSLRIEETQYF	-	TRBV5-6	TRBJ2-5	-
TGCGCCAGCTCCTTAGAAGCGGGAGAGCCCTACAATGAGCAGTTCTTC	CASSLEAGEPYNEQFF	-	TRBV23-1	TRBJ2-1	TRBD2
TGCAGCGTTGACAGGGACTATGGCTACACCTTC	CSVDRDYGYTF	-	TRBV29-1	TRBJ1-2	-
TGTGCCAGCTTGGACGGGAGGACTAATGAAAAACTGTTTTTT	CASLDGRTNEKLFF	-	TRBV18	TRBJ1-4	-
TGTGCCAGCGCCCCGCCGGGACGGAATTACGAGCAGTACTTC	CASAPPGRNYEQYF	-	TRBV7-9	TRBJ2-7	-
TGTGCCAGCAGTTCTGGGACGGAGACCCAGTACTTC	CASSSGTETQYF	-	TRBV6-5	TRBJ2-5	-
TGTGCCAGCAGCTTAGGAGTCGCCTACGAGCAGTACTTC	CASSLGVAYEQYF	few	TRBV7-6	TRBJ2-7	-
TGTGCCTGGAGTGTCCACCGTTATGGCTACACCTTC	CAWSVHRYGYTF	few	TRBV30	TRBJ1-2	-
TGTGCCAGCAGCGGAGGGATGGGCGGCGAGCAGTACTTC	CASSGGMGGEQYF	-	TRBV9	TRBJ2-7	-
TGTGCCAGTAGTATTCGCCCTAGCGGGAGGGCCACGGATGAGCAGTTCTTC	CASSIRPSGRATDEQFF	-	TRBV19	TRBJ2-1	TRBD2
TGTGCCAGCTCAACCGGGACTAGCGGTTCGGGGACCCAGTACTTC	CASSTGTSGSGTQYF	-	TRBV18	TRBJ2-5	TRBD2
TGTGCCAGCAGCTTGCGGACTAGCGGGAGGGCAGATACGCAGTATTTT	CASSLRTSGRADTQYF	-	TRBV7-2	TRBJ2-3	TRBD2
TGTGCCAGCAGCTTAGCTGGGACTCAGCCCCAGCATTTT	CASSLAGTQPQHF	few	TRBV13	TRBJ1-5	-
TGTGCCACCGCTGGGATTAGCGCACACCAAGAGACCCAGTACTTC	CATAGISAHQETQYF	-	TRBV19	TRBJ2-5	-
TGCGCCAGCAGCCCGGGGACTAGCGGGAGGGCCGGCGAGCAGTACTTC	CASSPGTSGRAGEQYF	-	TRBV5-1	TRBJ2-7	TRBD2
TGTGCCAGCAGGGGTGGTGGGACAGATAATGAAAAACTGTTTTTT	CASRGGGTDNEKLFF	-	TRBV28	TRBJ1-4	TRBD1
TGTGCCAGCAGCTTATTATGGGACAGGGCTGCTGGCTACACCTTC	CASSLLWDRAAGYTF	-	TRBV7-9	TRBJ1-2	TRBD1
TGTGCCAGCAGCTTAACAGTGAACACTGAAGCTTTCTTT	CASSLTVNTEAFF	few	TRBV5-6	TRBJ1-1	-
TGTGCCAGCAGTAAGAGGGCCTCCCATTCTGCTAACTATGGCTACACCTTC	CASSKRASHSANYGYTF	-	TRBV27	TRBJ1-2	-
TGCAGCGTAGAGGGGACAGGGGATAATGAAAAACTGTTTTTT	CSVEGTGDNEKLFF	-	TRBV29-1	TRBJ1-4	TRBD1
TGTGCCAGCAGCCCGGGGGGGAACAATGAGCAGTTCTTC	CASSPGGNNEQFF	-	TRBV11-3	TRBJ2-1	TRBD2
TGTGCCAGCAGCCCCCGACTAGCGACTAGCACAGATACGCAGTATTTT	CASSPRLATSTDTQYF	-	TRBV7-9	TRBJ2-3	TRBD2
TGTGCCAGCACTCAGGGGGGCTACAATGAGCAGTTCTTC	CASTQGGYNEQFF	-	TRBV27	TRBJ2-1	-
TGTGCCAGCAGCCCCCAGGGGGTGATCTATCAGCCCCAGCATTTT	CASSPQGVIYQPQHF	-	TRBV27	TRBJ1-5	TRBD1
TGTGCCAGCAGCCAGGGACTAGCGGGAGGCACAGATACGCAGTATTTT	CASSQGLAGGTDTQYF	few	TRBV7-3	TRBJ2-3	TRBD2
TGCGCCAGCAGCCACCCGGGAGGCTCCTACGAGCAGTACTTC	CASSHPGGSYEQYF	-	TRBV4-1	TRBJ2-7	TRBD2
TGTGCCAGCAGTCCCCAAGACTATGGCTACACCTTC	CASSPQDYGYTF	-	TRBV6-1	TRBJ1-2	-
TGTGCCATCAGTTCTGACTCCCCCTACGAGCAGTACTTC	CAISSDSPYEQYF	-	TRBV10-3	TRBJ2-7	-
TGTGCCAGCTCACCTTCGGGGGGAAACACCATATATTTT	CASSPSGGNTIYF	-	TRBV18	TRBJ1-3	-
TGTGCCAGCAGTTCGGCGGGCGGCGGGGGTCAGCCCCAGCATTTT	CASSSAGGGGQPQHF	-	TRBV28	TRBJ1-5	-
TGCGCCAGCAGCCAAAGGACTAGCGGTAGGTATGACTCCTACGAGCAGTACTTC	CASSQRTSGRYDSYEQYF	once	TRBV4-1	TRBJ2-7	TRBD2
TGTGCCAGTAGTCGGGGACTTGGTCAGCCCCAGCATTTT	CASSRGLGQPQHF	few	TRBV19	TRBJ1-5	-
TGTGCCAGTAGCCTCCGCTCAGGGGAAGAGACCCAGTACTTC	CASSLRSGEETQYF	once	TRBV19	TRBJ2-5	-
TGTGCCAGCAGCTCGGACAACCAAGAGACCCAGTACTTC	CASSSDNQETQYF	once	TRBV27	TRBJ2-5	-
TGTGCCAGCAGTTTTCCCCAGGCTTTGAACACTGAAGCTTTCTTT	CASSFPQALNTEAFF	-	TRBV28	TRBJ1-1	-
TGTGCCAGCAGCTTAGTAGCTTTACACGAGCAGTACTTC	CASSLVALHEQYF	-	TRBV7-8	TRBJ2-7	-
TGTGCCAGCAGCGCCTCAGGGGACTCTGGAAACACCATATATTTT	CASSASGDSGNTIYF	-	TRBV9	TRBJ1-3	-
TGTGCCAGCAGCTTAGCCAAAGAGACCCAGTACTTC	CASSLAKETQYF	once	TRBV11-2	TRBJ2-5	-
TGTGCCAGCAGCCGCCTGGGCAGCAATCAGCCCCAGCATTTT	CASSRLGSNQPQHF	few	TRBV14	TRBJ1-5	-
TGTGCCAGCAGCCGCAGGGGAGCGGAAAAACTGTTTTTT	CASSRRGAEKLFF	-	TRBV11-2	TRBJ1-4	-
TGTGCCAGCAGTTTAAATTGGGAACGACAAGCCTATGGCTACACCTTC	CASSLNWERQAYGYTF	-	TRBV27	TRBJ1-2	-
TGTGCCAGCAGCCTCTTTAACGGTATCGGATTTTTTGAGCAGTTCTTC	CASSLFNGIGFFEQFF	-	TRBV11-1	TRBJ2-1	-
TGTGCCAGCAGTGAAGGGTTGAGGACAGGGGATAGGGAGCAGTACTTC	CASSEGLRTGDREQYF	-	TRBV2	TRBJ2-7	TRBD1
TGCGCCAGCAGCTTGGAGGGACAGGGCTCCTACAATGAGCAGTTCTTC	CASSLEGQGSYNEQFF	-	TRBV5-1	TRBJ2-1	TRBD1
TGTGCCAGCAGTTTATCGGGACCGGTCTCTGGAAACACCATATATTTT	CASSLSGPVSGNTIYF	-	TRBV28	TRBJ1-3	-